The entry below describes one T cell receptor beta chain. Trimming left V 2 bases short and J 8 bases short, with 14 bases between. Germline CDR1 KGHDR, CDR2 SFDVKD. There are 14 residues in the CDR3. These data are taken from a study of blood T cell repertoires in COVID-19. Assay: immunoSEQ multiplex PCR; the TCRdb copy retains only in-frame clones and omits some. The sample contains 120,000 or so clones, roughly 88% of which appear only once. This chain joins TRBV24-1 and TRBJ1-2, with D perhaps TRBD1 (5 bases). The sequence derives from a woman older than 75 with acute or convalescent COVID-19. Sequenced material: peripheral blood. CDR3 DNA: TGTGCCACCAGTGATTCGGACAAGTTGGAAGGCTACACCTTC. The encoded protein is CATSDSDKLEGYTF.